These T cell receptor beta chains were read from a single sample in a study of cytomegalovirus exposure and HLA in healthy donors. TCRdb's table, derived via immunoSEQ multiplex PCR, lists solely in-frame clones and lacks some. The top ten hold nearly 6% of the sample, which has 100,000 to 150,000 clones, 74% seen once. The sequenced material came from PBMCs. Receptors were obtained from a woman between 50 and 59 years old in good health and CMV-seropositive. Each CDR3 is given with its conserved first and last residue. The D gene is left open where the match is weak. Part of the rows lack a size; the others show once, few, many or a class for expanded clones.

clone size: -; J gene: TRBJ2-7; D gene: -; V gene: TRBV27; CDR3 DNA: TGTGCCAGCAGTTTTCAACTGGAGTCCTACGAGCAGTACTTC; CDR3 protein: CASSFQLESYEQYF
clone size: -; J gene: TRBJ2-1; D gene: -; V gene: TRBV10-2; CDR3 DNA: TGCGCCAGCAATGACGGCTCCTACAATGAGCAGTTCTTC; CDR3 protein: CASNDGSYNEQFF
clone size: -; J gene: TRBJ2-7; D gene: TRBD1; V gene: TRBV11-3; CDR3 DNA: TGTGCCAGCAGCTTAGATCGCCAGACAGGGGGCAGCGAGCAGTACTTC; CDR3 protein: CASSLDRQTGGSEQYF
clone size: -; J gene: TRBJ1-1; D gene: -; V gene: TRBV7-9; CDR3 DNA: TGTGCCAGCAGCTCACGCGGCGACACTGAAGCTTTCTTT; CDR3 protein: CASSSRGDTEAFF
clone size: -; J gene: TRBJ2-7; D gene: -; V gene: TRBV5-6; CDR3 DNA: TGTGCCAGCAGCTCATATGGGGGCCCCCTCTACGAGCAGTACTTC; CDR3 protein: CASSSYGGPLYEQYF
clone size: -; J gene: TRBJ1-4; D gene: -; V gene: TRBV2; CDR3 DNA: TGTGCCAGCAGTGAATTAAGGGGGGAAAAACTGTTTTTT; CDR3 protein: CASSELRGEKLFF
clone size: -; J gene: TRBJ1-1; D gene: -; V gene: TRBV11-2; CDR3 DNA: TGTGCCAGCAGCGACAGGCTTAACTCTGAAGCTTTCTTT; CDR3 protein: CASSDRLNSEAFF
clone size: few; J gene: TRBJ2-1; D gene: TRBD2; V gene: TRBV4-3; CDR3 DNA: TGCGCCAGCAGCCCCGACATAGCGGGGGAGTACAATGAGCAGTTCTTC; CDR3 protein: CASSPDIAGEYNEQFF
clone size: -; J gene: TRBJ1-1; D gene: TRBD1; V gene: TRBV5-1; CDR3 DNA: TGCGCCAGCAGCTTTTCCGGGACAGGGATTCACGCTGAAGCTTTCTTT; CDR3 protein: CASSFSGTGIHAEAFF
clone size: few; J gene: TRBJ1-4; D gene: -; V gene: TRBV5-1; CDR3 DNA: TGCGCCAGCAGCTTGGGGGCCGGGGTGGGGAATGAAAAACTGTTTTTT; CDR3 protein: CASSLGAGVGNEKLFF
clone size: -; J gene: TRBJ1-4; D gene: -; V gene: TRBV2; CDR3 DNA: TGTGCCAGCAGTGCGAGGATAACTAATGAAAAACTGTTTTTT; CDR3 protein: CASSARITNEKLFF
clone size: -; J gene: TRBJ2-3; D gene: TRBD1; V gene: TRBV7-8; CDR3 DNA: TGTGCCAGCAGCTTAGCGAGGACAGGGGTAGATACGCAGTATTTT; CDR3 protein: CASSLARTGVDTQYF
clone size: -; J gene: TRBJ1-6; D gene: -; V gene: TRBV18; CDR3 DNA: TGTGCCAGCTCACCAAAATGGACGGGAACCTCTGAGAGCTCCTATAATTCACCCCTCCACTTT; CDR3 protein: CASSPKWTGTSESSYNSPLHF
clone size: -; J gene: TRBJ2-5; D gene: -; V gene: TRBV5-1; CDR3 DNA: TGCGCCAGCAGCTTGAGGGGCGGGGACCGCCAAGAGACCCAGTACTTC; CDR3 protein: CASSLRGGDRQETQYF
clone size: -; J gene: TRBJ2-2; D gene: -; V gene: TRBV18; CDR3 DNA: TGTGCCAGCTCACTAGATCCGAACACCGGGGAGCTGTTTTTT; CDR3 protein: CASSLDPNTGELFF
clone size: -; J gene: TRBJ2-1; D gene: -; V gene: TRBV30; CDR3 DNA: TGTGCCTGGAGTAGCGGGTACGATGAGCAGTTCTTC; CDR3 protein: CAWSSGYDEQFF
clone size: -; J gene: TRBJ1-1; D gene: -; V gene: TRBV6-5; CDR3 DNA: TGTGCCAGCAGTTACCAGGGGATCACTGAAGCTTTCTTT; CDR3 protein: CASSYQGITEAFF
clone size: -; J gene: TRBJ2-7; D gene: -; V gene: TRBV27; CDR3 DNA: TGTGCCAGCAGGCCCACGTGGACAGCATGCGAGCAGTACTTC; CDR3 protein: CASRPTWTACEQYF
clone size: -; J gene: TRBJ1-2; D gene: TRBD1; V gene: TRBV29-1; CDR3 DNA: TGCAGCGTAATCTCGGGACAGGGAGGCGCGTCCTACACCTTC; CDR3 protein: CSVISGQGGASYTF
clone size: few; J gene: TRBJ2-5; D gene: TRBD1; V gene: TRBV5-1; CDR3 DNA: TGCGCCAGCAGCCCGGGACAGGGAGGCCAAGAGACCCAGTACTTC; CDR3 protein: CASSPGQGGQETQYF
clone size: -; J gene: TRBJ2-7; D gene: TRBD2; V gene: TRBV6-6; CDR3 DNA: TGTGCCAGCACCTACGGGGGGTCCTACGAGCAGTACTTC; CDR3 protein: CASTYGGSYEQYF
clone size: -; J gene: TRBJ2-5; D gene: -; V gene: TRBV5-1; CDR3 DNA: TGCGCCAGCAGCTTGGAGGGTAGCGGCATCCAAGAGACCCAGTACTTC; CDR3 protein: CASSLEGSGIQETQYF
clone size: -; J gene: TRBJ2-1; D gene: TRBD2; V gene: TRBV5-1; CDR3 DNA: TGCGCCAGCAGCTTGGACGGGGGGGTCTACAATGAGCAGTTCTTC; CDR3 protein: CASSLDGGVYNEQFF
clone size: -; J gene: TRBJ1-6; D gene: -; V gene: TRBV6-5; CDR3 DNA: TGTGCCAGCAGTTACTCGACATCGAATTCACCCCTCCACTTT; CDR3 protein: CASSYSTSNSPLHF
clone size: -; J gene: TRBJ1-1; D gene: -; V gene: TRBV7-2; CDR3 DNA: TGTGCCAGCAGCCGTGCTCCGGGGAGGACTGAAGCTTTCTTT; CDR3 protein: CASSRAPGRTEAFF
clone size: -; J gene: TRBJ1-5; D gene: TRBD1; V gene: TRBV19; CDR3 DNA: TGTGCCAGTAGTATCGACAGGGGGCGGAAACAGCCCCAGCATTTT; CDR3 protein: CASSIDRGRKQPQHF
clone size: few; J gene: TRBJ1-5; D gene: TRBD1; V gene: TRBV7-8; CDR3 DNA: TGTGCCAGCAGCTTAGCGTTCGGTACAAGGGGACAGAGACATCAGCCCCAGCATTTT; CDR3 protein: CASSLAFGTRGQRHQPQHF
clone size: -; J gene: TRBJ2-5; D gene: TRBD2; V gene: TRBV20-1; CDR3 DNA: TGCAGTGCAAACCTAGCGGAACACTTCCACTTC; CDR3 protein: CSANLAEHFHF
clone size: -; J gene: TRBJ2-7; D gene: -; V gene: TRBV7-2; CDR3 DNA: TGTGCCAGCAGGGCTGGTGGGGGGGCGGGGCAGTACTTC; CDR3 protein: CASRAGGGAGQYF
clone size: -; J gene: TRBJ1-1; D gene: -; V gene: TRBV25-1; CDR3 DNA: TGTGCCAGCAGTATGGGCCGGGGTTACACTGAAGCTTTCTTT; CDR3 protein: CASSMGRGYTEAFF
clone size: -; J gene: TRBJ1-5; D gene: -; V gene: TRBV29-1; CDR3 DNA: TGCAGCGTTGGGAACCTGGCGGATCAGCCCCAGCATTTT; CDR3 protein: CSVGNLADQPQHF
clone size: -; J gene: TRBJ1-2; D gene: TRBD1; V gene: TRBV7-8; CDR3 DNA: TGTGCCTTTATAGCTGACAGGGGCTATGGCTACACCTTC; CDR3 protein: CAFIADRGYGYTF
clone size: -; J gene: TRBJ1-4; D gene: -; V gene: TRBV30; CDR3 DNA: TGTGCCTGGAGTGTCACAGCGGGGGACGGAAAACTGTTTTTT; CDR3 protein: CAWSVTAGDGKLFF
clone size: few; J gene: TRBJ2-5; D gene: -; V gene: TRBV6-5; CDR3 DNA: TGTGCCAGCAGTTTCCCCCCGGCCCAGTACTTC; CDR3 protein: CASSFPPAQYF
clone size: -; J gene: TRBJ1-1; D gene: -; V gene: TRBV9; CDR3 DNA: TGTGCCAGCAGCGTAGTGGGGAGCGCTGAAGCTTTCTTT; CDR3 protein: CASSVVGSAEAFF
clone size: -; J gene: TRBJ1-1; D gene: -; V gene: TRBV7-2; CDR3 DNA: TGTGCCAGCAGCCCCCGCGGGGCGAGGGGTTGGACTGAAGCTTTCTTT; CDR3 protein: CASSPRGARGWTEAFF
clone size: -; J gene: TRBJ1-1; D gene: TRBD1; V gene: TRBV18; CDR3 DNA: TGTGCCAGCTCGCAAGCCACAGGGGAAGTTGAAGCTTTCTTT; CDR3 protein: CASSQATGEVEAFF
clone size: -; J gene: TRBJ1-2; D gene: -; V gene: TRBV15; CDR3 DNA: TGTGCCACCAGCAGCAGAGGTCTCTATGGCTACACCTTC; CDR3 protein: CATSSRGLYGYTF
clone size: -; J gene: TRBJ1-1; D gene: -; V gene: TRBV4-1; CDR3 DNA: TGCGCCAGCGCGGCCCGAGCGACGGACAGTGAAGCTTTCTTT; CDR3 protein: CASAARATDSEAFF
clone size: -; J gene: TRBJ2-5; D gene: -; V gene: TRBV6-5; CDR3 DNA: TGTGCCAGCACCCCACTTAGCGGCGAGGGGACCCAGTACTTC; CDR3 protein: CASTPLSGEGTQYF
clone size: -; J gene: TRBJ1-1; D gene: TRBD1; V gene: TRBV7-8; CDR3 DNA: TGTGCCAGCAGCAGTACGGGACAGGGAATTCTTTCTGAAGCTTTCTTT; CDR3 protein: CASSSTGQGILSEAFF
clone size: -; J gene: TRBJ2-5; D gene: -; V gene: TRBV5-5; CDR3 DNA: TGTGCCAGCAGCTTAGGGGCGAAAGAGACCCAGTACTTC; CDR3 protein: CASSLGAKETQYF
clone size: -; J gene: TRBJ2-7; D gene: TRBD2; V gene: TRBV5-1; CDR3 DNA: TGCGCCAGCAGCCCACTAGCGAACTCCTACGAGCAGTACTTC; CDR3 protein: CASSPLANSYEQYF
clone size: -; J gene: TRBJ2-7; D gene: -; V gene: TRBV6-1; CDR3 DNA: TGTGCCAGCTTGGGGGGACGGAGACTTTACGAGCAGTACTTC; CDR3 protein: CASLGGRRLYEQYF
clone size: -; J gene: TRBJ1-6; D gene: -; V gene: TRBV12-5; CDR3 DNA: TGTGCTAGTGGCCGGCAGGCCAATTCACCCCTCCACTTT; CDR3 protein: CASGRQANSPLHF
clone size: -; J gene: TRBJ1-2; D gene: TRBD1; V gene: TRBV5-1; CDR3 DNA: TGCGCCAGCAGCTTGTCCGGGACAGGGGGCGGCTACACCTTC; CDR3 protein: CASSLSGTGGGYTF